This T cell receptor (beta chain) was documented in a study of control samples from healthy donors and cancer patients. V shed 1 base and J 7 bases; nucleotides not matched to a gene: 7. The germline V gene has CDR1 KGHSH and CDR2 LQKENI. This CDR3 is 14 amino acids long. Generated by immunoSEQ multiplex PCR, the TCRdb table keeps only in-frame clones and is missing some. The table lists approximately 120,000 clones, around 87% of them singletons. This clonotype was obtained from a man aged 60-69 years in good health. This chain links TRBV18 with TRBJ2-7; 7 nucleotides match TRBD1. Sample: blood. CDR3: CASSPLSGGEEQYF. The CDR3 nucleotides read TGTGCCAGCTCACCACTTTCAGGGGGAGAAGAGCAGTACTTC.